This entry is about one T cell receptor (beta chain). Its antigen is still unknown. This sample is part of a study of T cells expressing NK-cell markers. Study-wide findings and caveats: One observes that, in a handful of donors, these clonotypes were also the leading ones within the CD3+CD56-NKG2C+ fraction.

Each CDR3 protein gets one entry in TCRdb, which reprocessed the 5' RACE reads and gives no DNA. This listing includes about 150,000 distinct CDR3 sequences. The V gene's germline CDR1 is MNHEY and CDR2 SVGEGT. The CDR3 totals 15 residues. This clonotype originated in a woman aged 45 to 65 in good health. Source material: blood T cells: a sorted CD56 or NKG2C T cell subset, CD4+ or CD8+ T cells, or bulk PBMC T cells (not recorded which). The chain employs TRBV6-2 or TRBV6-3 and TRBJ2-5; no DNA is available, so the TRBD2 call from TCRdb remains unchecked. This CDR3 reads CASSNTGQPQETQYF.